The 28 T cell receptor beta chains below come from one sample, sequenced in a study of ipilimumab plus nivolumab after autologous stem cell transplantation. TCRdb's copy holds only in-frame clones and misses some; the assay was immunoSEQ multiplex PCR. The sample gives some 46,000 clones, approximately 90% of which show up once; less than 0.95% is in the top ten. Source: PBMCs, taken in a trial of ipilimumab plus nivolumab as post-transplant consolidation. The receptors were gathered from a male donor with multiple myeloma.

This clone was observed a single time. The chain is built from TRBV18 and TRBJ1-2; D is undetermined. Germline V gene data show CDR1 as KGHSH and CDR2 as LQKENI. CDR3 length: 11 residues. Trimming removed 2 bases at V and 8 bases at J, with 6 bases between. The CDR3: CASSPGEGYTF. CDR3 DNA sequence: TGTGCCAGCTCACCAGGGGAGGGCTACACCTTC.

The J gene is TRBJ2-6, the V gene TRBV27; 8 bases line up with TRBD1. The germline V gene encodes CDR1 MNHEY and CDR2 SMNVEV (reference sequence). With V trimmed by 8 bases and J by 3 bases, 0 bases remained unmatched. The CDR3 covers 13 residues. The CDR3 DNA follows: TGTGCCAGCGGGACAGGTGGGGCCAACGTCCTGACTTTC. It translates to CASGTGGANVLTF.

The chain recombines TRBV4-3 with TRBJ1-2, with TRBD1 matching over 7 bases. The V and J ends lost 4 bases and 8 bases, in that order; junction bases with no gene match: 13. Per germline, CDR1 LGHNA and CDR2 YSLEER. The CDR3 length is 15 residues. The CDR3 is CASSRRTGDLGGYTF. In nucleotides, the CDR3 is TGCGCCAGCAGCCGCAGAACAGGGGATCTAGGCGGCTACACCTTC.

The chain uses TRBV5-1 and TRBJ2-5, with TRBD2 matching 7 bases. The junction had 7 bases not matched to a gene; V was cut back by 4 bases and J by 1 base. This CDR3 has 15 residues. Looked up from germline, CDR1 is SGHRS and CDR2 is YFSETQ. CDR3 coding DNA: TGCGCCAGCAGCCTCGGGGGGATTAGCCAAGAGACCCAGTACTTC. Protein product: CASSLGGISQETQYF.

The chain recombines TRBV7-8 with TRBJ2-5, with 13 bases aligning to TRBD2. Germline CDR1 is SGHVS and CDR2 is FQNEAQ. V shed 5 bases and J 1 base; nucleotides not matched to a gene: 4. There are 16 residues in the CDR3. The CDR3: CASSPRTSGGQETQYF. For the CDR3, the DNA is TGTGCCAGCAGCCCGAGGACTAGCGGGGGCCAAGAGACCCAGTACTTC. The variable domain in full, with the rest retrieved from reference TRBV7-8 and TRBJ2-5, is GAGVSQSPRYKVAKRGQDVALRCDPISGHVSLFWYQQALGQGPEFLTYFQNEAQLDKSGLPSDRFFAERPEGSVSTLKIQRTQQEDSAVYLCASSPRTSGGQETQYFGPGTRLLVL.

This chain uses TRBV6-5 with TRBJ2-5, with 7 bases that match TRBD1. The end of the DNA fits TRBJ2-7 better, so the J call may be wrong. This CDR3 has 16 amino acids. Germline CDR1 is MNHEY and CDR2 is SVGAGI. Here the CDR3 reads CASSFSPGRGTYEQYF. The CDR3 bases are TGTGCCAGCAGTTTTAGCCCGGGCAGGGGGACCTACGAGCAGTACTTC.

The J gene is TRBJ2-7, the V gene TRBV28, with D perhaps TRBD2 (5 bases). Trimming removed 6 bases at V and 4 bases at J, with 13 bases between. The CDR3 consists of 13 residues. Germline loops: CDR1 MDHEN, CDR2 SYDVKM. CDR3 nucleotide sequence: TGTGCCAGCAGCCGCCGGGAACCTTACGAGCAGTACTTC. Protein: CASSRREPYEQYF.

The chain uses TRBV5-6 and TRBJ1-5; 8 positions match TRBD1. The trim removed 1 base at V and 0 bases at J, leaving 6 bases unmatched. CDR3 length: 17 residues. Germline CDR1 and CDR2: SGHDT and YYEEEE. In DNA form, the CDR3 reads TGTGCCAGCAGCTTGCTATACAGGGGGGATAGCAATCAGCCCCAGCATTTT. Translating gives CASSLLYRGDSNQPQHF.

The CDR3 DNA is TGTGCCAGCAGCCCCACCGGGACTCCACCCTACGAGCAGTACTTC. As protein: CASSPTGTPPYEQYF. The V gene is TRBV7-8, the J gene TRBJ2-7; D is possibly TRBD2 (6 bases). Trimming shortened V by 5 bases and J by 2 bases, and 16 bases separated the two germline ends. Germline V CDR1 and CDR2: SGHVS, FQNEAQ. The CDR3 runs to 15 residues. The whole variable domain, remainder taken from reference TRBV7-8 and TRBJ2-7, is GAGVSQSPRYKVAKRGQDVALRCDPISGHVSLFWYQQALGQGPEFLTYFQNEAQLDKSGLPSDRFFAERPEGSVSTLKIQRTQQEDSAVYLCASSPTGTPPYEQYFGPGTRLTVT.

V usage is TRBV7-9 and J usage is TRBJ1-2; D is uncertain. V was trimmed by 0 bases and J by 3 bases, leaving 11 bases between them. The CDR3 totals 15 residues. The germline V gene has CDR1 SEHNR and CDR2 FQNEAQ (reference sequence). CDR3 bases: TGTGCCAGCAGCTTAGCGCGGCAGGCTTACTATGGCTACACCTTC. Translation: CASSLARQAYYGYTF. The variable domain in full, completed from reference TRBV7-9 and TRBJ1-2, reads DTGVSQNPRHKITKRGQNVTFRCDPISEHNRLYWYRQTLGQGPEFLTYFQNEAQLEKSRLLSDRFSAERPKGSFSTLEIQRTEQGDSAMYLCASSLARQAYYGYTFGSGTRLTVV.

This chain uses TRBV27 with TRBJ2-7, with TRBD1 identical over 9 bases. The CDR3 covers 15 residues. CDR1 and CDR2 from the germline V gene are MNHEY and SMNVEV (reference sequence). V dropped 5 bases and J dropped 9; count of bases not matched to a gene: 14. The CDR3 spells CASSLLRDRAVGQYF. For the CDR3, the DNA is TGTGCCAGCAGTCTACTCCGGGACAGGGCTGTCGGGCAGTACTTC.

The rearrangement links TRBV7-2 to TRBJ2-5; the D is unclear. The V end was cut by 5 bases, the J end by 4 bases, with 8 bases between. CDR1 is SGHTA and CDR2 is FQGNSA in the germline V gene. The CDR3 spans 12 residues. The CDR3 here is CASSPVGETQYF. In nucleotides, the CDR3 is TGTGCCAGCAGCCCCGTAGGAGAGACCCAGTACTTC.

The CDR3 region has the DNA TGTGCCAGTAGTATCGGGAGTGGCGCGGCACAGGATACGCAGTATTTT. This sequence encodes CASSIGSGAAQDTQYF. The chain uses TRBV19 and TRBJ2-3; possibly TRBD2 for D (6 bases). Germline loops: CDR1 LNHDA, CDR2 SQIVND (reference sequence). This CDR3 comprises 16 residues. V lost 3 bases and J lost 6, with 19 bases in between.

DNA for the CDR3: TGTGCCAGCATAATTGATACAGGGTACACTGAAGCTTTCTTT. Amino acid sequence: CASIIDTGYTEAFF. V is TRBV2 and J is TRBJ1-1; D possibly corresponds to TRBD1 (6 bases). Trimming removed 7 bases from V and 3 bases from J, with 15 bases in between. Germline values: CDR1 SNHLY, CDR2 FYNNEI. CDR3 length: 14 amino acids.

The rearrangement uses TRBV6-1 and TRBJ2-3; 8 nucleotides agree with TRBD1. This CDR3 region has 13 residues. CDR1 and CDR2 (germline): MNHNS, SASEGT. V gave up 11 bases and J gave up 2 bases; unmatched junction bases: 6. This CDR3 reads CALLDRATDTQYF. CDR3 DNA sequence: TGTGCCTTACTGGACAGGGCCACAGATACGCAGTATTTT.

The chain employs TRBV9 and TRBJ2-3; 8 bases map to TRBD2. The CDR3 extends over 18 amino acids. Germline V gene sequence: CDR1 SGDLS, CDR2 YYNGEE. The ends lost 4 bases at V and 7 bases at J; junction bases unmatched: 20. The CDR3 DNA reads as TGTGCCAGCAGCTCCTCCCCGGGGGGGGGACAAGATACTTATACGCAGTATTTT. Translation: CASSSSPGGGQDTYTQYF.

The chain carries TRBV30 and TRBJ2-7; no definite D call. Trimming cost V 1 base and J 4 bases, with 5 bases left between them. CDR1 and CDR2 (germline): GTSNPN, SVGIG (reference sequence). This CDR3 is 11 amino acids long. The CDR3 region has the DNA TGTGCCTGGAGTGGGGGATACGAGCAGTACTTC. Amino acids: CAWSGGYEQYF.

V and J are TRBV11-2 and TRBJ2-3, with a weak D call TRBD1 (6 bases). CDR1 and CDR2 from the germline V gene are SGHAT and FQNNGV. The CDR3 runs to 15 residues. Trimming shortened V by 8 bases and J by 2 bases, and 17 bases separated the two germline ends. The chain's CDR3 is CASQEQGTNTDTQYF. Written as DNA, the CDR3 is TGTGCCAGCCAGGAACAGGGCACTAACACAGATACGCAGTATTTT.

This clone has more than one count but fewer than ten. V and J are TRBV9 and TRBJ1-3, with TRBD1 identical over 8 bases. CDR1 SGDLS and CDR2 YYNGEE come from the germline V gene. The trim removed 4 bases at V and 4 bases at J, leaving 10 bases unmatched. The CDR3 consists of 16 residues. The CDR3 region is CASSPSARTGGNTIYF. In DNA form, the CDR3 reads TGTGCCAGCAGCCCATCCGCCCGGACAGGGGGAAACACCATATATTTT.

The V and J genes are TRBV7-2 and TRBJ1-6; D not certain. This CDR3 comprises 16 residues. V was pared by 2 bases and J by 7 bases, with 15 bases between. The germline V gene has CDR1 SGHTA and CDR2 FQGNSA. CDR3 sequence: CASSLKVGQTNSPLHF. The DNA for the CDR3 is TGTGCCAGCAGCTTAAAGGTCGGGCAGACAAATTCACCCCTCCACTTT.

The CDR3 here is CASIWQGTEAFF. The CDR3 bases are TGTGCCAGCATCTGGCAGGGCACTGAAGCTTTCTTT. The chain is built from TRBV7-9 and TRBJ1-1, with a possible D match to TRBD1 (5 bases). The length of the CDR3 is 12 residues. V was trimmed by 7 bases and J by 4 bases, leaving 10 bases between them. CDR1 is SEHNR, CDR2 FQNEAQ, per germline (reference sequence).

V usage is TRBV30 and J usage is TRBJ1-2; D gene ambiguous. Germline values: CDR1 GTSNPN, CDR2 SVGIG (reference sequence). Trimming took 2 bases from V and 8 from J, leaving 9 bases between them. CDR3 length: 11 amino acids. For the CDR3, the DNA is TGTGCCTGGAGTCTAGGATTGGGCTACACCTTC. Encoded protein: CAWSLGLGYTF. The full variable domain, rest sourced from reference TRBV30 and TRBJ1-2, is SQTIHQWPATLVQPVGSPLSLECTVEGTSNPNLYWYRQAAGRGLQLLFYSVGIGQISSEVPQNLSASRPQDRQFILSSKKLLLSDSGFYLCAWSLGLGYTFGSGTRLTVV.

The V and J genes are TRBV30 and TRBJ2-6; D gene unclear. CDR1 is GTSNPN, CDR2 SVGIG, per germline (reference sequence). The CDR3 extends over 15 amino acids. Trimming cost V 0 bases and J 0 bases, with 6 bases left between them. In nucleotides, the CDR3 is TGTGCCTGGAGTGTTAAAGCCTCTGGGGCCAACGTCCTGACTTTC. Its protein product is CAWSVKASGANVLTF. Based on the CDR3 plus reference TRBV30 and TRBJ2-6, the full variable domain is SQTIHQWPATLVQPVGSPLSLECTVEGTSNPNLYWYRQAAGRGLQLLFYSVGIGQISSEVPQNLSASRPQDRQFILSSKKLLLSDSGFYLCAWSVKASGANVLTFGAGSRLTVL.

This clone came up a few times. J is TRBJ2-3 and V is TRBV6-1; no definite D call. V dropped 0 bases and J dropped 2 bases, with 6 bases sitting between them. Germline CDR1 MNHNS, CDR2 SASEGT. The CDR3 totals 14 residues. The CDR3 coding sequence is TGTGCCAGCAGTGAAGCTCTTCTCACAGATACGCAGTATTTT. It encodes CASSEALLTDTQYF.

The chain couples TRBV7-3 to TRBJ2-3, with TRBD2 matching 9 bases. Germline V gene lookup returns CDR1 SGHTA and CDR2 FQGTGA. V lost 2 bases, J lost 6 bases, and 9 bases stayed unmatched. This CDR3 has 16 residues. The CDR3 is CASSLGGSGGSDTQYF. DNA for the CDR3: TGTGCCAGCAGCTTAGGGGGTAGCGGGGGATCGGATACGCAGTATTTT.

The V call is TRBV14, the J call TRBJ2-5, with D hard to call. The CDR3 is 15 amino acids. Between the trimmed V and J ends, which lost 3 bases and 5 bases, there was a span of 16 bases. Per the germline V gene, CDR1 is SGHDN and CDR2 is FVKESK. The CDR3 spells CASSQTTTVFETQYF. The CDR3 bases are TGTGCCAGCAGCCAGACCACAACAGTTTTCGAGACCCAGTACTTC.

To note about this clone: The junction departs from the called germline gene at one end, perhaps through a read error. This rearrangement joins TRBV4-2 to TRBJ2-1; the D gene is possibly TRBD2 (7 bases). The CDR3 has 18 amino acids. Germline CDR1 LGHNA, CDR2 YNFKEQ. CDR3 residues: CASSEEGGPKTSYNEQFF. For the CDR3, the DNA is TGTGCCAGCAGCGAAGAGGGGGGGCCTAAGACTTCCTACAATGAGCAGTTCTTC.

The chain carries TRBV5-4 and TRBJ2-1, with TRBD2 identical over 9 bases. Germline CDR1 and CDR2: SGHNT and YYREEE (reference sequence). The length of the CDR3 is 15 residues. V was pared by 0 bases and J by 4 bases, with 2 bases of the junction left unmatched. The CDR3 sequence is CASSLATSGYNEQFF. The CDR3 nucleotides are TGTGCCAGCAGCTTGGCGACTAGCGGTTACAATGAGCAGTTCTTC.